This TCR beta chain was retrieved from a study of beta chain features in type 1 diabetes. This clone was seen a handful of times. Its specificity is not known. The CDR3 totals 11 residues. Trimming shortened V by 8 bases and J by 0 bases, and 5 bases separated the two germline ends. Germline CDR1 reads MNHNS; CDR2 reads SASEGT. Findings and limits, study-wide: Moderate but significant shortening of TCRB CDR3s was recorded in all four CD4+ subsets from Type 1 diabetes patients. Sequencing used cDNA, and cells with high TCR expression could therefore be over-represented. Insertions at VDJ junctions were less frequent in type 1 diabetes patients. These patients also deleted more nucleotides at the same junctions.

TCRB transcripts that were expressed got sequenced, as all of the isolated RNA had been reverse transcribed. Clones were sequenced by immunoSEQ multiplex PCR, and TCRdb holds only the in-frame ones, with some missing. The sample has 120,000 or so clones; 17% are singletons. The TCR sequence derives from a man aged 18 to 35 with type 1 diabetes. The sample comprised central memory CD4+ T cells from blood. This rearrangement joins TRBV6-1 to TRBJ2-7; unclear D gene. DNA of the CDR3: TGTGCCAGCGCAGGCTCCTACGAGCAGTACTTC. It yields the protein CASAGSYEQYF.